Listed below are T cell receptor beta chains from one sample, sequenced in a study of T-cell reconstitution after alpha-beta-depleted transplantation in children. TCRdb analysed the PCR reads with MiXCR anew, one entry per CDR3 protein. The table includes around 450,000 distinct CDR3 sequences, around 16% detected once. The sample consisted of PBMCs, mostly from graft donor cells, taken 360 days after TCRalphabeta/CD19-depleted stem cell transplant. The receptors stem from a boy in the first two years of life who had a stem cell transplant for Wiskott-Aldrich syndrome, so the T cells may come from the graft donor. The CDR3 runs from the conserved cysteine through the conserved F or W. D genes are given only for firm matches. Clone size is given for some rows only: seen once, a few or many times, or a class if the clone is expanded.

>TRBJ2-3|TRBV30|few|TRBD2
CAWSVLGLAGGTDTQYF
TGTGCCTGGAGTGTACTGGGACTAGCGGGGGGGACGGATACGCAGTATTTT
>TRBJ2-2|TRBV11-2|.|.
CASRREVTGELFF
TGTGCCAGCAGAAGGGAGGTCACCGGGGAGCTGTTTTTT
>TRBJ2-7|TRBV28|few|.
CASKEGTLTYEQYF
TGTGCCAGTAAAGAAGGGACACTGACCTACGAGCAGTACTTC
>TRBJ2-3|TRBV5-1|.|.
CASSSMDTQYF
TGCGCCAGCAGCTCTATGGATACGCAGTATTTT
>TRBJ1-6|TRBV10-2|few|.
CASSFRAYWDSPLHF
TGCGCCAGCAGTTTCCGGGCCTATTGGGATTCACCCCTCCACTTT
>TRBJ2-1|TRBV18|few|TRBD2
CASSPRTSGRPHPYNEQFF
TGTGCCAGCTCACCTCGGACTAGCGGGAGGCCCCATCCTTACAATGAGCAGTTCTTC
>TRBJ2-5|TRBV3-1|.|.
CASSPAFPETQYF
TGTGCCAGCAGCCCTGCATTTCCGGAGACCCAGTACTTC
>TRBJ2-3|TRBV7-8|.|.
CASSLPGSQYF
TGTGCCAGCAGCCTCCCCGGGTCGCAGTATTTT
>TRBJ2-7|TRBV4-1|few|TRBD1
CASSQGPTGVTYEQYF
TGCGCCAGCAGCCAAGGACCCACAGGGGTTACCTACGAGCAGTACTTC
>TRBJ2-7|TRBV20-1|.|TRBD1
CSARTDRAGEQYF
TGCAGTGCTAGAACGGACAGGGCCGGCGAGCAGTACTTC
>TRBJ2-3|TRBV12-3/TRBV12-4|.|.
CASSLHRDGDTQYF
TGTGCCAGCAGTCTCCACAGGGACGGGGATACGCAGTATTTT
>TRBJ2-5|TRBV6-1|few|TRBD1
CASSASRGRETQYF
TGTGCCAGCAGCGCAAGTAGGGGGCGGGAGACCCAGTACTTC
>TRBJ2-5|TRBV4-1|.|.
CASSQEGGRRLQETQYF
TGCGCCAGCAGCCAAGAAGGGGGACGCCGGCTCCAAGAGACCCAGTACTTC
>TRBJ2-2|TRBV27|.|TRBD2
CASRRLAGGLTGELFF
TGTGCCAGCAGAAGACTAGCGGGAGGGCTCACCGGGGAGCTGTTTTTT
>TRBJ1-2|TRBV5-1|few|TRBD1
CASSLPSGQGSSYGYTF
TGCGCCAGCAGCTTGCCCTCAGGACAGGGGTCGAGCTATGGCTACACCTTC
>TRBJ2-1|TRBV20-1|many|TRBD2
CSAPPSGSYNEQFF
TGCAGTGCGCCGCCTAGCGGCTCCTACAATGAGCAGTTCTTC
>TRBJ2-1|TRBV4-2|.|TRBD2
CASTTSWLAGGSSYNEQFF
TGTGCCAGCACAACCTCTTGGCTAGCGGGGGGTAGCTCCTACAATGAGCAGTTCTTC
>TRBJ2-5|TRBV29-1|.|TRBD2
CSVEGRTSGQETQYF
TGCAGCGTTGAAGGTAGGACTAGCGGACAAGAGACCCAGTACTTC
>TRBJ1-1|TRBV24-1|.|TRBD1
CATSDSPTGRAFF
TGTGCCACCAGTGATTCGCCGACAGGGAGAGCTTTCTTT
>TRBJ2-1|TRBV7-2|.|.
CASSLVSRGGNEQFF
TGTGCCAGCAGCTTAGTATCCAGGGGTGGCAATGAGCAGTTCTTC
>TRBJ2-5|TRBV30|few|TRBD2
CAWSPGLAEEETQYF
TGTGCCTGGAGTCCAGGACTAGCAGAAGAAGAGACCCAGTACTTC
>TRBJ2-1|TRBV4-3|.|TRBD2
CASSQVLAGINEQFF
TGCGCCAGCAGCCAAGTACTAGCGGGCATCAATGAGCAGTTCTTC
>TRBJ2-5|TRBV7-9|few|.
CASSTGQIVTETQYF
TGTGCCAGCAGCACGGGACAAATCGTGACGGAGACCCAGTACTTC
>TRBJ2-7|TRBV7-2|.|.
CASNQVGPYEQYF
TGTGCCAGCAACCAGGTGGGACCCTACGAGCAGTACTTC
>TRBJ2-7|TRBV7-9|.|.
CASSLVGLSYEQYF
TGTGCCAGCAGCTTAGTCGGTCTATCCTACGAGCAGTACTTC
>TRBJ2-4|TRBV6-5|.|TRBD1
CASSYSWTTQGGTKNIQYF
TGTGCCAGCAGTTACTCTTGGACAACACAGGGGGGAACCAAAAACATTCAGTACTTC
>TRBJ1-1|TRBV4-3|few|.
CASSQEQGWDTEAFF
TGCGCCAGCAGCCAAGAACAGGGCTGGGACACTGAAGCTTTCTTT
>TRBJ2-5|TRBV5-5|few|.
CASSIATLKETQYF
TGTGCCAGCAGCATCGCGACATTAAAAGAGACCCAGTACTTC
>TRBJ2-7|TRBV6-5|few|TRBD2
CASSYPGGGDEQYF
TGTGCCAGCAGTTACCCCGGGGGAGGGGACGAGCAGTACTTC
>TRBJ2-1|TRBV6-1|.|.
CASSEPPRDHPNEQFF
TGTGCCAGCAGTGAGCCCCCCCGGGACCACCCCAATGAGCAGTTCTTC
>TRBJ2-1|TRBV7-2|few|.
CASSFSGLYNEQFF
TGTGCCAGCAGCTTCTCGGGACTCTACAATGAGCAGTTCTTC
>TRBJ2-2|TRBV4-3|.|.
CASSQDGPVTGELFF
TGCGCCAGCAGCCAAGACGGCCCCGTCACCGGGGAGCTGTTTTTT
>TRBJ2-5|TRBV11-2|.|.
CASSQIQTQYF
TGTGCCAGCAGCCAAATCCAGACCCAGTACTTC
>TRBJ2-7|TRBV5-1|.|.
CASSLVGGKSYEQYF
TGCGCCAGCAGCTTGGTAGGGGGTAAGTCCTACGAGCAGTACTTC
>TRBJ2-1|TRBV25-1|.|TRBD2
CASSDHQTSGRTSYNEQFF
TGTGCCAGCAGTGATCATCAGACTAGCGGGAGAACCTCCTACAATGAGCAGTTCTTC
>TRBJ2-7|TRBV6-5|.|.
CASSYDEPRDEQYF
TGTGCCAGCAGTTACGATGAACCGAGGGACGAGCAGTACTTC
>TRBJ2-5|TRBV7-8|.|.
CASSLIRVGRETQYF
TGTGCCAGCAGCTTGATCAGGGTAGGGCGAGAGACCCAGTACTTC
>TRBJ1-1|TRBV19|few|.
CASSIGRMSNTEAFF
TGTGCCAGTAGTATCGGCAGGATGTCGAACACTGAAGCTTTCTTT
>TRBJ2-1|TRBV5-1|few|.
CASSSDWDEQFF
TGCGCCAGCAGCTCCGACTGGGATGAGCAGTTCTTC
>TRBJ2-5|TRBV12-3/TRBV12-4|.|.
CASSPRLNQETQYF
TGTGCCAGCAGTCCCAGACTAAATCAAGAGACCCAGTACTTC
>TRBJ2-7|TRBV29-1|.|TRBD1
CSVAPGQGDEQYF
TGCAGCGTTGCTCCCGGACAGGGGGACGAGCAGTACTTC
>TRBJ2-1|TRBV5-1|.|.
CASSRGLPSYNEQFF
TGCGCCAGCAGCCGGGGACTCCCCTCCTACAATGAGCAGTTCTTC
>TRBJ2-7|TRBV12-3/TRBV12-4|.|TRBD1
CASSPLPGQGREQYF
TGTGCCAGCAGCCCACTGCCGGGACAGGGAAGGGAGCAGTACTTC
>TRBJ2-2|TRBV2|many|.
CASSEALPGELFF
TGTGCCAGCAGTGAAGCGCTGCCAGGGGAGCTGTTTTTT
>TRBJ2-1|TRBV14|few|TRBD2
CASSQGLGLATYNEQFF
TGTGCCAGCAGCCAGGGCTTGGGACTAGCGACTTACAATGAGCAGTTCTTC
>TRBJ2-5|TRBV20-1|few|TRBD2
CSASLAGGPRETQYF
TGCAGTGCTAGCCTAGCGGGAGGGCCGAGAGAGACCCAGTACTTC
>TRBJ2-1|TRBV29-1|.|.
CSVGARIPNNEQFF
TGCAGCGTAGGGGCACGAATCCCTAACAATGAGCAGTTCTTC
>TRBJ2-1|TRBV5-1|.|TRBD2
CASSLGLAGGFPTHEQFF
TGCGCCAGCAGCTTGGGACTAGCGGGGGGGTTCCCTACACATGAGCAGTTCTTC
>TRBJ2-1|TRBV27|.|.
CASIGVYNEQFF
TGTGCCAGCATAGGGGTTTACAATGAGCAGTTCTTC
>TRBJ1-6|TRBV5-1|few|.
CASSLASGANSPLHF
TGCGCCAGCAGCTTGGCCTCGGGGGCAAATTCACCCCTCCACTTT
>TRBJ1-5|TRBV2|few|.
CASNEGGYQPQHF
TGTGCCAGCAATGAGGGTGGATATCAGCCCCAGCATTTT
>TRBJ1-2|TRBV7-9|.|TRBD1
CASSLTGGFGYTF
TGTGCCAGCAGCTTGACAGGGGGCTTTGGCTACACCTTC
>TRBJ1-1|TRBV7-7|.|.
CASSEDRNTEAFF
TGTGCCAGCAGCGAGGACAGGAACACTGAAGCTTTCTTT
>TRBJ1-5|TRBV5-1|few|.
CASSATGYPGNQPQHF
TGCGCCAGCAGCGCAACAGGGTACCCGGGCAATCAGCCCCAGCATTTT
>TRBJ2-5|TRBV10-3|few|TRBD2
CAISETPAGGSQETQYF
TGTGCCATCAGTGAAACCCCAGCGGGAGGGTCACAAGAGACCCAGTACTTC
>TRBJ2-7|TRBV4-3|.|TRBD2
CASSQEQTSGSYEQYF
TGCGCCAGCAGCCAAGAACAGACTAGCGGGAGCTACGAGCAGTACTTC
>TRBJ1-6|TRBV9|few|.
CASSAGDGYNSPLHF
TGTGCCAGCAGCGCAGGGGACGGATATAATTCACCCCTCCACTTT
>TRBJ1-1|TRBV7-8|once|.
CASSLGGGVAEAFF
TGTGCCAGCAGCTTAGGCGGAGGGGTCGCTGAAGCTTTCTTT